This TCR beta chain came from a study of graft-versus-host responses after intestinal transplantation. General study findings and limits: Early post-transplant HvG declines showed an association with peak circulating GvH clone levels. Ileal or blood samples showed some GvH clones first, and such clones were also found in recipient marrow. The study found high graft-versus-host to host-versus-graft clonal ratios in allografts of patients with graft-donor T cell macrochimerism.

With regard to this clone: Antigen: not known.

The CDR3 totals 15 residues. CDR1 and CDR2 (germline): SGHNT, YENEEA. The method was immunoSEQ multiplex PCR; TCRdb's version includes in-frame clones alone and lacks a portion of them. The sample consists of approximately 49,000 clones, 95% of them appearing once. This TCR derives from a human donor who was the organ donor for an intestinal transplant. The chain joins TRBV11-3 to TRBJ2-5, with D hard to call. TRBJ2-7 matches the DNA end more closely, so the J call is doubtful. The material sequenced was unstimulated CD8+ T cells sorted from spleen or lymph node cells, taken before transplant. CDR3 in DNA: TGTGCCAGCAGCTTAGAACTCGGACCCGACTACGAGCAGTACTTC. Amino acids: CASSLELGPDYEQYF.